This T cell receptor (beta chain) is from a study of CD8+CD57+ T cells in acquired aplastic anemia. Turning to the study itself: DNA from sorted CD4+ and CD8+ cells averaged around 3.2 ug. Healthy donors gave 10 million to 11 million reads on average for CD4+ cells.

Germline V gene lookup returns CDR1 SGHTA and CDR2 FQGTGA. The CDR3 is 15 amino acids. Trimming took 5 bases from V and 1 from J, leaving 14 bases between them. Notes on the study in general: Fewer than 30 CD8+ CDR3 sequences were shared between patients and controls.

Comment on this clonotype: What it binds is unknown.

Genomic DNA constituted the template upon which TCR beta VDJ and CDR3 profiling was performed. From the reads, TCRdb called clonotypes with MiXCR, one entry per CDR3 protein. The table lists some 190,000 distinct CDR3 sequences, about half of them singletons. V usage is TRBV7-3 and J usage is TRBJ1-2; perhaps TRBD1 as D (6 bases). The specimen was sorted CD4+, CD8+, or CD8+CD57+ T cells (not recorded which) from PBMCs. The TCR sequence derives from a human donor in good health. The chain's CDR3 is CASSPLQGRNYGYTF. The CDR3 DNA follows: TGTGCCAGCAGCCCCTTGCAGGGGCGTAACTATGGCTACACCTTC.